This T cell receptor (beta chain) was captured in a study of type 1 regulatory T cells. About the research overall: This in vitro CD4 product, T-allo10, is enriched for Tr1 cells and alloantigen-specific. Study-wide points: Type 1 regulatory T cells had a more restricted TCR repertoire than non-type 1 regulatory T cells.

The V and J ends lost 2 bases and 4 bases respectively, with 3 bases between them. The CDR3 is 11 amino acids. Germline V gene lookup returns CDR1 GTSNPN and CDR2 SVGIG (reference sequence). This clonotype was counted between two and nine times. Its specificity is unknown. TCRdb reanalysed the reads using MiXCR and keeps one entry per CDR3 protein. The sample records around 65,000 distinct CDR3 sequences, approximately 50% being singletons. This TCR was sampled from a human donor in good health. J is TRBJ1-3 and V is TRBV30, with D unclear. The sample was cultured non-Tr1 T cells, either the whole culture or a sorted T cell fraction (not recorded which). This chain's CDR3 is CAWSKGNTIYF. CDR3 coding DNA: TGTGCCTGGAGTAAGGGAAACACCATATATTTT.